The rows below give T cell receptor beta chains drawn from one sample of a study of blood T cell repertoires in COVID-19. Using immunoSEQ multiplex PCR, the repertoire was profiled, and TCRdb retains in-frame clones only, with some absent. The sample contains under 350,000 clones, 65% to 90% of which appear only once. The sample was PBMCs or T cells enriched from blood (not recorded which). The source of these receptors is a woman aged 40 to 50 with acute COVID-19. The CDR3 runs from the conserved cysteine through the conserved F or W. Rows give clone size only sometimes, using once, few, many, or a class for an expanded clone.

j_gene: TRBJ2-7
v_gene: TRBV3-1/TRBV3-2
abundance: NA
CDR3aa: CASSQGDSIYEQYF

j_gene: TRBJ1-1
v_gene: TRBV7-9
abundance: NA
CDR3aa: CASSLGYRGTEAFF

j_gene: TRBJ1-2
v_gene: TRBV5-4
abundance: NA
CDR3aa: CASSPRQNHGYTF

j_gene: TRBJ2-7
v_gene: TRBV19
abundance: NA
CDR3aa: CATRREGTYEQYF

j_gene: TRBJ1-1
v_gene: TRBV12-3/TRBV12-4
abundance: NA
CDR3aa: CASSLWETEAFF

j_gene: TRBJ2-7
v_gene: TRBV7-8
abundance: once
CDR3aa: CASSPALVRGQYF

j_gene: TRBJ2-1
v_gene: TRBV7-9
abundance: once
CDR3aa: CASTSGLVIYEQFF

j_gene: TRBJ1-2
v_gene: TRBV3-1/TRBV3-2
abundance: NA
CDR3aa: CASSLGTGHGYTF

j_gene: TRBJ2-5
v_gene: TRBV7-6
abundance: NA
CDR3aa: CASSLARVGGLETQYF

j_gene: TRBJ1-6
v_gene: TRBV7-2
abundance: NA
CDR3aa: CASSLGQINSPLHF

j_gene: TRBJ1-2
v_gene: TRBV5-8
abundance: NA
CDR3aa: CASSLFSYGYTF

j_gene: TRBJ1-1
v_gene: TRBV9
abundance: NA
CDR3aa: CASSVAPQGTNTEAFF

j_gene: TRBJ2-4
v_gene: TRBV10-3
abundance: NA
CDR3aa: CAISEPIEEGAGRAKNIQYF

j_gene: TRBJ2-4
v_gene: TRBV7-2
abundance: NA
CDR3aa: CASSLVGLVGGIQYF

j_gene: TRBJ1-1
v_gene: TRBV6-5
abundance: NA
CDR3aa: CASRPPGYTEAFF

j_gene: TRBJ2-5
v_gene: TRBV7-2
abundance: once
CDR3aa: CASSLAARQETQYF

j_gene: TRBJ2-7
v_gene: TRBV5-1
abundance: NA
CDR3aa: CASSLEGTGVREQYF

j_gene: TRBJ1-6
v_gene: TRBV14
abundance: NA
CDR3aa: CASSQAGLGSPLHF

j_gene: TRBJ2-3
v_gene: TRBV7-3
abundance: NA
CDR3aa: CASSLIGRGTDTQYF

j_gene: TRBJ2-7
v_gene: TRBV5-5
abundance: NA
CDR3aa: CASSSIPQVIGSYEQYF

j_gene: TRBJ2-2
v_gene: TRBV7-8
abundance: NA
CDR3aa: CASSSNEGGGGAYGELFF

j_gene: TRBJ1-2
v_gene: TRBV10-3
abundance: few
CDR3aa: CAISAKDSRGYTF

j_gene: TRBJ2-7
v_gene: TRBV7-2
abundance: NA
CDR3aa: CASSLAIGQGFYEQYF

j_gene: TRBJ2-5
v_gene: TRBV15
abundance: NA
CDR3aa: CATVARLAVQETQYF

j_gene: TRBJ2-2
v_gene: TRBV5-6
abundance: NA
CDR3aa: CASSLEAVTPLNTGELFF

j_gene: TRBJ2-2
v_gene: TRBV27
abundance: few
CDR3aa: CASRRQGITGELFF

j_gene: TRBJ2-3
v_gene: TRBV6-5
abundance: NA
CDR3aa: CASLRGGRADTQYF

j_gene: TRBJ1-1
v_gene: TRBV18
abundance: NA
CDR3aa: CASSPQGRADTEAFF